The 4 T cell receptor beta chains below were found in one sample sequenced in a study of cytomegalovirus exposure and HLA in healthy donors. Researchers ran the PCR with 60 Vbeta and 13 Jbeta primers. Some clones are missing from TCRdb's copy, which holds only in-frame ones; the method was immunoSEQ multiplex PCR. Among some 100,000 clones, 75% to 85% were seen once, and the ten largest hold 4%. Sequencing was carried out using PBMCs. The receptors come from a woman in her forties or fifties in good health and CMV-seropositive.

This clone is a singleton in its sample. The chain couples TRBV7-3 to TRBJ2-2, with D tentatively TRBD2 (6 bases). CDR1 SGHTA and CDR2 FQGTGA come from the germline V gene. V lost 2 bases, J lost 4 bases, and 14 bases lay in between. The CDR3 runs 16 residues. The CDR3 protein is CASSLGPSVSTGELFF. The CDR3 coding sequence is TGTGCCAGCAGCTTAGGCCCTAGCGTCAGCACCGGGGAGCTGTTTTTT.

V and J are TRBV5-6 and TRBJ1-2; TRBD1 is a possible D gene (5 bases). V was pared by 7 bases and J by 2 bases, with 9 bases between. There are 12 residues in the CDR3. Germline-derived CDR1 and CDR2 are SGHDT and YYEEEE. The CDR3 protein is CASLKGNYGYTF. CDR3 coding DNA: TGTGCCAGCTTGAAGGGGAACTATGGCTACACCTTC.

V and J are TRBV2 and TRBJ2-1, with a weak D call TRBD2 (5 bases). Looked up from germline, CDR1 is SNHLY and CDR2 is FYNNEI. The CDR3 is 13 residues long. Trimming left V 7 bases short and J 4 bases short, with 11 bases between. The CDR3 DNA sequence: TGTGCCAGCACTAGCCAAGGGTACAATGAGCAGTTCTTC. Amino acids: CASTSQGYNEQFF.

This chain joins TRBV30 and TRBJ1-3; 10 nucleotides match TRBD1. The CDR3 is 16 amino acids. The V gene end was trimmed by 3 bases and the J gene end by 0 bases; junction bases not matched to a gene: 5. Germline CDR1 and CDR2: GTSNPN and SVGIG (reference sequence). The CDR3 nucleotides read TGTGCCTGGAGCCGACAGGGGGCAATCTCTGGAAACACCATATATTTT. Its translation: CAWSRQGAISGNTIYF.